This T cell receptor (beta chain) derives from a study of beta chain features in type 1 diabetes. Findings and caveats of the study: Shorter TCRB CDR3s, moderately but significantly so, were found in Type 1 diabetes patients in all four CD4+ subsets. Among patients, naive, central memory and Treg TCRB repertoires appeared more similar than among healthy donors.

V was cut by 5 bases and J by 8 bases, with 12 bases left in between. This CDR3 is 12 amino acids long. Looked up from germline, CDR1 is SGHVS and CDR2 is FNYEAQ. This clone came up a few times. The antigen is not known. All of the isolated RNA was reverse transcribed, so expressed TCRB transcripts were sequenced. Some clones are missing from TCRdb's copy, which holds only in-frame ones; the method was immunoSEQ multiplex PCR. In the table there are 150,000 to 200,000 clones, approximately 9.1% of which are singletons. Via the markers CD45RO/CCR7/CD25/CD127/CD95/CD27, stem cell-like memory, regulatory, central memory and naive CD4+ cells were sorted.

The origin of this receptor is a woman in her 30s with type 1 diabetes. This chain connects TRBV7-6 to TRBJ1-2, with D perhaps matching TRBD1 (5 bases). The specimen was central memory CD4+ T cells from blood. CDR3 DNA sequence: TGTGCCAGCAGCCAGTGGCGGGGGGGCTACACCTTC. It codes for CASSQWRGGYTF.